This TCR beta chain was sequenced in a study of CD8 T cells in Susac syndrome. The V end was cut by 1 base, the J end by 6 bases, with 9 bases between. This CDR3 region has 14 residues. Germline loops: CDR1 LGHDT, CDR2 YNNKEL (reference sequence). Controls matched for sex and age were healthy donors. Through negative isolation, CD4+ and CD8+ T cells were obtained, while TEMRA cells were enriched using FACS. It was with random hexamers that roughly 0.45 to 1 ug RNA was reverse transcribed. The authors amplified TCR beta CDR3 across 54 Vbeta and 13 Jbeta using immunoSEQ multiplex PCR. TCRdb ran MiXCR on the immunoSEQ multiplex PCR reads and lists one entry per CDR3 protein. Of 180,000 or so distinct CDR3 sequences listed, around 95% are singletons.

The clonotype was recovered from a human donor in good health. Sequencing was carried out using CD4+ T cells from PBMCs. The V call is TRBV3-1, the J call TRBJ2-2; D remains ambiguous. This chain's CDR3 is CASSQVRRSGELFF. The CDR3 DNA is TGTGCCAGCAGCCAAGTTAGGAGATCCGGGGAGCTGTTTTTT. Based on the CDR3 plus reference TRBV3-1 and TRBJ2-2, the full variable domain is DTAVSQTPKYLVTQMGNDKSIKCEQNLGHDTMYWYKQDSKKFLKIMFSYNNKELIINETVPNRFSPKSPDKAHLNLHINSLELGDSAVYFCASSQVRRSGELFFGEGSRLTVL.